The 23 T cell receptor beta chains given below trace back to one sample, sequenced in a study of shared clonotypes between healthy human individuals. Using immunoSEQ multiplex PCR, the repertoire was profiled, and TCRdb retains in-frame clones only, with some absent. The sample records some 1 million clones, 65% to 75% being singletons. Sequenced: memory CD4+ T cells sorted from blood. Subset reported: CD45RA-negative fraction. The origin of the receptors is a man between 18 and 29 years old in good health.

The chain recombines TRBV7-6 with TRBJ2-7, with 8 bases fitting TRBD1. Germline V gives CDR1 SGHVS, CDR2 FNYEAQ. Trimming at V came to 0 bases and at J to 2 bases, leaving 9 bases not matched to a gene. The CDR3 is 17 amino acids. CDR3 nucleotides: TGTGCCAGCAGCTTAGCCCCGGACAGGGCTAACCCCTACGAGCAGTACTTC. Protein sequence: CASSLAPDRANPYEQYF.

This chain uses TRBV18 with TRBJ1-5; tentatively, D is TRBD1 (6 bases). The CDR3 is made up of 15 amino acids. Germline V lookup: CDR1 KGHSH, CDR2 LQKENI. Trimming removed 5 bases from V and 2 bases from J, with 13 bases in between. The CDR3 DNA reads TGTGCCAGCTCAGCAGGACAGTTAGGCAATCAGCCCCAGCATTTT. Its translation: CASSAGQLGNQPQHF.

This clone was observed once. V usage is TRBV2 and J usage is TRBJ2-1; 9 bases map to TRBD2. The CDR3 loop spans 15 amino acids. Germline V gives CDR1 SNHLY, CDR2 FYNNEI. The V gene end was trimmed by 5 bases and the J gene end by 10 bases; junction bases not matched to a gene: 12. For the CDR3, the DNA is TGTGCCAGCAGTCCGGGACTAGCCAAGTTGGCCGAGCAGTTCTTC. As protein: CASSPGLAKLAEQFF.

The chain carries TRBV5-1 and TRBJ2-7; TRBD1 might be the D (5 bases). Germline CDR1 is SGHRS and CDR2 is YFSETQ. Trimming removed 4 bases from V and 9 bases from J, with 20 bases in between. CDR3 size: 14 residues. The DNA for the CDR3 is TGCGCCAGCAGCCAACCCACGCAGGGCCAGGTGCAGTACTTC. Its protein is CASSQPTQGQVQYF.

CDR3 in amino acids: CASSLRQGNEQFF. DNA for the CDR3: TGTGCCAGCAGCCTACGACAGGGCAATGAGCAGTTCTTC. The J gene is TRBJ2-1, the V gene TRBV7-2; 7 bases are shared with TRBD1. V was clipped by 5 bases and J by 6 bases; unmatched bases: 4. The CDR3 totals 13 residues. Germline V CDR1 and CDR2: SGHTA, FQGNSA.

The V call is TRBV5-1, the J call TRBJ2-2, with D unresolved. The CDR3 loop spans 13 amino acids. V was cut by 3 bases and J by 5 bases, with 8 bases left in between. Germline CDR1 reads SGHRS; CDR2 reads YFSETQ. This CDR3 reads CASSSSGTGELFF. In DNA, the CDR3 is TGCGCCAGCAGCTCGTCAGGAACCGGGGAGCTGTTTTTT.

The J gene is TRBJ1-4, the V gene TRBV6-1, with TRBD1 identical over 8 bases. V gave up 3 bases and J gave up 11 bases; unmatched junction bases: 8. CDR1 and CDR2 (germline): MNHNS, SASEGT. CDR3 length: 14 residues. The CDR3 DNA reads TGTGCCAGCAGTGACGTTCCAGGGGGCGTGAAACTGTTTTTT. The encoded protein is CASSDVPGGVKLFF.

CDR3 protein: CASSEEQGIRRYEQYF. In DNA, the CDR3 is TGCGCCAGCAGTGAGGAACAGGGAATTAGGAGATACGAGCAGTACTTC. V usage is TRBV10-1 and J usage is TRBJ2-7; TRBD1 is a possible D gene (6 bases). V dropped 2 bases and J dropped 4 bases, with 18 bases sitting between them. This CDR3 comprises 16 residues. Germline values: CDR1 WNHNN, CDR2 SYGVQD (reference sequence).

This chain uses TRBV19 with TRBJ1-2; D is uncertain. Deletions cut 7 bases from V and 5 bases from J, with 11 bases between. Germline CDR1 reads LNHDA; CDR2 reads SQIVND (reference sequence). The CDR3 is 12 amino acids. The CDR3: CASTDERYGYTF. For the CDR3, the DNA is TGTGCCAGTACTGACGAAAGGTATGGCTACACCTTC.

This chain joins TRBV10-3 and TRBJ2-7, with TRBD1 matching over 12 bases. The germline V gene has CDR1 ENHRY and CDR2 SYGVKD. The CDR3 has 12 amino acids. V gave up 8 bases and J gave up 8 bases; unmatched junction bases: 4. CDR3 residues: CAIGTGGFKQYF. The CDR3 nucleotides are TGTGCCATCGGGACAGGGGGCTTCAAGCAGTACTTC.

V is TRBV2 and J is TRBJ2-3; 8 bases fit TRBD2. Germline trimming cut 8 bases from V and 2 bases from J; bases unmatched to any gene: 12. This CDR3 is built from 16 residues. CDR1 and CDR2 from the germline V gene are SNHLY and FYNNEI. The CDR3 here is CASLAGKREHTDTQYF. The CDR3 nucleotides are TGTGCCAGCTTAGCGGGGAAACGGGAACACACAGATACGCAGTATTTT.

This chain uses TRBV30 with TRBJ2-3; 12 nucleotides line up with TRBD2. Per the germline V gene, CDR1 is GTSNPN and CDR2 is SVGIG (reference sequence). This CDR3 is 15 amino acids long. Unmatched junction bases numbered 4, after V lost 2 bases and J lost 4 bases. The CDR3 protein is CAWSLGLAGADTQYF. CDR3 sequence (DNA): TGTGCCTGGAGTTTGGGACTAGCGGGCGCAGATACGCAGTATTTT.

The chain combines TRBV11-1 with TRBJ1-1; no reliable D call. CDR1 SGHAT and CDR2 FQDESV come from the germline V gene (reference sequence). The CDR3 is 13 residues long. V lost 6 bases and J 1 base, leaving 9 bases between the germline ends. CDR3 protein: CASRPEGNTEAFF. CDR3 in DNA: TGTGCCAGCAGACCGGAAGGGAACACTGAAGCTTTCTTT.

J is TRBJ2-7 and V is TRBV21-1; the table's D call of TRBD1 was not tested on the DNA. TRBV21-1 is an annotated pseudogene. CDR3 length: 16 residues. CDR3 protein: CASSPRPGQGDYEQYF. The CDR3 DNA sequence: TGTGCCAGCAGCCCGAGGCCTGGACAGGGAGACTACGAGCAGTACTTC.

This clone is a singleton in its sample. V is TRBV2 and J is TRBJ2-5; no definite D call. V was clipped by 7 bases and J by 4 bases, with 16 bases between them. Germline-derived CDR1 and CDR2 are SNHLY and FYNNEI. The CDR3 runs to 14 residues. CDR3 in amino acids: CASTRALLGETQYF. In DNA, the CDR3 is TGTGCCAGCACTCGTGCCCTGTTGGGAGAGACCCAGTACTTC.

To note about this clone: Distinct nucleotide sequences in the sample also encode this CDR3. The chain combines TRBV11-2 with TRBJ2-1; D is unclear. Trimming pared 1 base from V and 4 bases from J, leaving 5 bases between. Germline loops: CDR1 SGHAT, CDR2 FQNNGV. This CDR3 spans 13 amino acids. CDR3: CASSLGRYNEQFF. The CDR3 DNA is TGTGCCAGCAGCTTAGGTCGATACAATGAGCAGTTCTTC.

The gene calls are TRBV5-1 and TRBJ1-4; possible D gene TRBD1, 5 bases. The CDR3 spans 15 residues. Germline values: CDR1 SGHRS, CDR2 YFSETQ. V was clipped by 2 bases and J by 8 bases, with 16 bases between them. CDR3 in DNA: TGCGCCAGCAGCTTCTCGGCCACAAAGGGGGAAAAACTGTTTTTT. It translates to CASSFSATKGEKLFF.

About this clone itself: Within the sample, other DNA sequences also encode this same CDR3. V gene TRBV7-9 combines with J gene TRBJ1-6, with TRBD1 matching over 7 bases. CDR3 size: 14 residues. Trimming took 5 bases from V and 10 from J; bases not matched to a gene: 8. CDR1 is SEHNR, CDR2 FQNEAQ, per germline (reference sequence). The DNA for the CDR3 is TGTGCCAGCAGCCCTGGGACAGTTTACTCACCCCTCCACTTT. Translated: CASSPGTVYSPLHF.

The chain combines TRBV27 with TRBJ2-1, with TRBD2 identical over 14 bases. CDR1 is MNHEY, CDR2 SMNVEV, per germline (reference sequence). The CDR3 is 15 amino acids. V trimming: 3 bases; J trimming: 8 bases; junction bases outside the gene matches: 3. The CDR3 coding sequence is TGTGCCAGCAGTTTCGGACTAGCGGGAGGAGATGAGCAGTTCTTC. Protein product: CASSFGLAGGDEQFF.

This chain uses TRBV2 with TRBJ2-3; D could derive from TRBD1 or TRBD2 (5 bases each). The germline CDR1 and CDR2 sequences are SNHLY and FYNNEI. The CDR3 spans 13 residues. Trimming took 8 bases from V and 3 from J, leaving 12 bases between them. CDR3 loop: CASGLEGTDTQYF. As DNA, the CDR3 is TGTGCCAGCGGCCTTGAGGGGACAGATACGCAGTATTTT.

The chain combines TRBV9 with TRBJ2-7; 12 nucleotides line up with TRBD1. CDR1 and CDR2 from the germline V gene are SGDLS and YYNGEE. After removal of 4 bases from V and 4 bases from J, the junction contained 12 bases not matched to a gene. This CDR3 is built from 17 residues. The CDR3: CASSPDLPGQGAYEQYF. The CDR3 region has the DNA TGTGCCAGCAGCCCAGACCTCCCGGGACAGGGGGCTTACGAGCAGTACTTC.

The chain carries TRBV12-1 and TRBJ1-5; the tabulated D call, TRBD1, remains unverified against the DNA. TRBV12-1 is given as a pseudogene. This CDR3 region has 19 residues. The CDR3 region is CASSAFTGTGGGRNQPQHF. CDR3 in DNA: TGTGCCAGCAGCGCTTTTACCGGGACAGGGGGCGGGCGGAATCAGCCCCAGCATTTT.

The chain links TRBV14 to TRBJ1-3; TRBD1 aligns across 7 bases. J gave up 2 bases and V 3 bases, and 4 bases lay outside the gene matches. The length of the CDR3 is 15 residues. Germline V gene lookup returns CDR1 SGHDN and CDR2 FVKESK. The CDR3 sequence is CASSQTTGTGNTIYF. The CDR3 DNA reads TGTGCCAGCAGCCAGACGACAGGGACTGGAAACACCATATATTTT.